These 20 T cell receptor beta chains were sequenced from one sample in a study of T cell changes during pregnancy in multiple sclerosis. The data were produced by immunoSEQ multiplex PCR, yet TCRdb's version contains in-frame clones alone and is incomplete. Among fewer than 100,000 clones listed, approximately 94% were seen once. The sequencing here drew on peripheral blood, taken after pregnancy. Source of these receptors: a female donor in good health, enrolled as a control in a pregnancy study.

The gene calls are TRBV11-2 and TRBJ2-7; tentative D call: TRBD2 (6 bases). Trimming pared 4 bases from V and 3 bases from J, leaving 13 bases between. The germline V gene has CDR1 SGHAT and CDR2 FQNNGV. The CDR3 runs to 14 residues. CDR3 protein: CASSSSGAVYEQYF. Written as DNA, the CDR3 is TGTGCCAGCAGCTCATCGGGAGCGGTCTACGAGCAGTACTTC.

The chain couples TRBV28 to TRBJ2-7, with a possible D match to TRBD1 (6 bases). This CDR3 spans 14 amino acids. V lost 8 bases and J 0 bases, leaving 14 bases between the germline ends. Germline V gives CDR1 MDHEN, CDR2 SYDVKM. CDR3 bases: TGTGCCAGCTCCGCCTGGACAGACTCCTACGAGCAGTACTTC. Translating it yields CASSAWTDSYEQYF.

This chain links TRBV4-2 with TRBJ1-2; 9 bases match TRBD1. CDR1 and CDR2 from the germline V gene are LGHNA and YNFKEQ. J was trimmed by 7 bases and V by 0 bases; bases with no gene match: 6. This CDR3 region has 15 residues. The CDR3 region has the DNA TGTGCCAGCAGCCAAGAAGGTGGACAGGGGTCTGGCTACACCTTC. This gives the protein CASSQEGGQGSGYTF.

CDR3 amino acids: CAGVRTVRHGYTF. CDR3 nucleotides: TGTGCCGGGGTCAGGACAGTAAGACATGGCTACACCTTC. The chain carries TRBV6-5 and TRBJ1-2, with D tentatively TRBD1 (6 bases). CDR1 is MNHEY and CDR2 is SVGAGI in the germline V gene. This CDR3 region has 13 residues. The V end lost 11 bases, the J end lost 6 bases, and 19 bases lay between the germline ends.

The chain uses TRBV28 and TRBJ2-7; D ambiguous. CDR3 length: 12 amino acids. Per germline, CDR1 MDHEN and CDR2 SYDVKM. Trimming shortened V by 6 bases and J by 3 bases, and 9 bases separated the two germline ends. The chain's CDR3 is CASSERNYEQYF. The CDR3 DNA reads TGTGCCAGCAGCGAGCGAAACTACGAGCAGTACTTC.

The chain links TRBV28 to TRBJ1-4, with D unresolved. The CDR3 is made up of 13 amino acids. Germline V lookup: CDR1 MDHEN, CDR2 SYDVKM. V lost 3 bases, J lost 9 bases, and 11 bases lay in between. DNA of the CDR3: TGTGCCAGCAGTTTTAGAGGGAGGCAAAAACTGTTTTTT. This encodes CASSFRGRQKLFF.

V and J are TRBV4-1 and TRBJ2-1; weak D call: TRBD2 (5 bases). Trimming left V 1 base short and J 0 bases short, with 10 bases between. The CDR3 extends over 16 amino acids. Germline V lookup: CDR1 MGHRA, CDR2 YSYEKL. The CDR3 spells CASSQGGQSSYNEQFF. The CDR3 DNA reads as TGCGCCAGCAGCCAAGGAGGGCAGAGCTCCTACAATGAGCAGTTCTTC.

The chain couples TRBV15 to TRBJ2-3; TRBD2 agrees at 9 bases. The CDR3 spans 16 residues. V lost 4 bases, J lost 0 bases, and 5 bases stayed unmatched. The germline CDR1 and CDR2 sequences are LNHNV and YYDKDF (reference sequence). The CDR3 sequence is CATSTQSGGSTDTQYF. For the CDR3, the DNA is TGTGCCACCAGCACCCAAAGCGGGGGGAGCACAGATACGCAGTATTTT.

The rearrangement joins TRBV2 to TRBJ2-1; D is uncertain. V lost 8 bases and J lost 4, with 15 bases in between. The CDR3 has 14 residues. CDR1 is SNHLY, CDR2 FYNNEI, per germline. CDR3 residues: CASRTTTLYNEQFF. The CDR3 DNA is TGTGCCAGCCGCACCACGACTCTTTACAATGAGCAGTTCTTC.

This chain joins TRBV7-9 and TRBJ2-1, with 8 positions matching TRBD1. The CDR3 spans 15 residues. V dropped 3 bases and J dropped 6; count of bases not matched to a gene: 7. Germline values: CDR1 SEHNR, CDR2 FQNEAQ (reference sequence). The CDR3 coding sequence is TGTGCCAGCAGCTTCAGGCAGGGGGCGAGCAATGAGCAGTTCTTC. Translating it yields CASSFRQGASNEQFF.

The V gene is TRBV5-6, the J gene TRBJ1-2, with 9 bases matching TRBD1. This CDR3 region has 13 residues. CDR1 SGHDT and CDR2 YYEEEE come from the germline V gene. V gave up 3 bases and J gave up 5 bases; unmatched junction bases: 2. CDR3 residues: CASSSDRGYGYTF. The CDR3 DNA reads TGTGCCAGCAGCTCTGACAGGGGGTATGGCTACACCTTC.

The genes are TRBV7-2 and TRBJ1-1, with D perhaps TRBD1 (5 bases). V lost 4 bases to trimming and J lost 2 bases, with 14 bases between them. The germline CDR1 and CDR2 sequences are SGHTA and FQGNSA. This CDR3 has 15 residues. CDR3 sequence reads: CASSYRRGLNTEAFF. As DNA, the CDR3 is TGTGCCAGCAGCTATAGGAGGGGCCTAAACACTGAAGCTTTCTTT.

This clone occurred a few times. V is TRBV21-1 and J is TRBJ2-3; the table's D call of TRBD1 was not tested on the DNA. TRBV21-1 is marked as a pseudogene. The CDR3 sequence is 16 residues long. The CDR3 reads CASSKGRGRDTDTQYF. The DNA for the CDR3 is TGTGCCAGCAGCAAAGGGAGGGGGCGCGACACAGATACGCAGTATTTT.

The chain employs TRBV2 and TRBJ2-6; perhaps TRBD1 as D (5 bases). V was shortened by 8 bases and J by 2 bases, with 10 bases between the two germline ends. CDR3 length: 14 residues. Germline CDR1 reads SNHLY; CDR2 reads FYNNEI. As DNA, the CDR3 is TGTGCCAGCCTCACAGGTACTGGGGCCAACGTCCTGACTTTC. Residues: CASLTGTGANVLTF. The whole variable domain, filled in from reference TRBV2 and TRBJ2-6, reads EPEVTQTPSHQVTQMGQEVILRCVPISNHLYFYWYRQILGQKVEFLVSFYNNEISEKSEIFDDQFSVERPDGSNFTLKIRSTKLEDSAMYFCASLTGTGANVLTFGAGSRLTVL.

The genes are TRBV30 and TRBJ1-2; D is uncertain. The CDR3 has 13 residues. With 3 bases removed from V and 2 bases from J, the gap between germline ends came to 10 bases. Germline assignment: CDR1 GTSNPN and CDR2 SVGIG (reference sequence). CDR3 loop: CAWSPGFNYGYTF. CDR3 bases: TGTGCCTGGAGCCCGGGATTCAACTATGGCTACACCTTC.

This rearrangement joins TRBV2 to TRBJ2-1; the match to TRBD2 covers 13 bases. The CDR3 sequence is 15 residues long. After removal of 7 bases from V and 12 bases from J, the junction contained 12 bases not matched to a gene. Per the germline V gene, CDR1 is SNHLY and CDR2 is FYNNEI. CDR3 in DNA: TGTGCCAGCACTAGCGGACTAGCGGGAGCTTCGAGGCAGTTCTTC. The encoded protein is CASTSGLAGASRQFF. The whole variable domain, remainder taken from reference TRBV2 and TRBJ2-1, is EPEVTQTPSHQVTQMGQEVILRCVPISNHLYFYWYRQILGQKVEFLVSFYNNEISEKSEIFDDQFSVERPDGSNFTLKIRSTKLEDSAMYFCASTSGLAGASRQFFGPGTRLTVL.

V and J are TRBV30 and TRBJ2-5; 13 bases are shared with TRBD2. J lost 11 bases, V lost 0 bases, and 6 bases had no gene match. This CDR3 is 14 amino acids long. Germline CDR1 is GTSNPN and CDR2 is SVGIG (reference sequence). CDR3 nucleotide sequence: TGTGCCTGGAGTGTAACTGGACTAGCGGGGGATCAGTACTTC. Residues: CAWSVTGLAGDQYF.

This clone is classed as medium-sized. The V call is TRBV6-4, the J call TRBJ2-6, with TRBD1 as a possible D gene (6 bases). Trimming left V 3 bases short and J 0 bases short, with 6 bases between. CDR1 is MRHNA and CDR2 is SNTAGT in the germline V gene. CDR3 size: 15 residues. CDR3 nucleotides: TGTGCCAGCAGTGAGGACAGCTCTGGGGCCAACGTCCTGACTTTC. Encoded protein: CASSEDSSGANVLTF.

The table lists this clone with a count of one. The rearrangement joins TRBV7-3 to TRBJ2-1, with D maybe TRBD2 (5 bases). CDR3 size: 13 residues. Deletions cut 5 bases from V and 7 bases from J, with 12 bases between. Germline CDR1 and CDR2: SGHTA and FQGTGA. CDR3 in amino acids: CASSTGWDNEQFF. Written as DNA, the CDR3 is TGTGCCAGCAGCACGGGATGGGATAATGAGCAGTTCTTC.

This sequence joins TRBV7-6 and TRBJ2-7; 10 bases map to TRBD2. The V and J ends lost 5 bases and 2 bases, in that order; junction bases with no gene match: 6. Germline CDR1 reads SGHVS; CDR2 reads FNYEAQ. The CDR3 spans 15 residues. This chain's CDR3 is CASSKLAGLTYEQYF. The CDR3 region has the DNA TGTGCCAGCAGCAAACTAGCGGGGCTTACCTACGAGCAGTACTTC.